This TCR beta chain was identified in a study of glioma-infiltrating T cells after dendritic cell vaccination. Study context: Dendritic cell vaccination trial patients had either newly diagnosed or recurrent glioblastoma.

Notes on this clone: One end of the junction does not line up with germline, which may come from a read error.

Per the germline V gene, CDR1 is SGHRS and CDR2 is YFSETQ. The CDR3 is made up of 16 amino acids. TCRdb's copy holds only in-frame clones and misses some; the assay was immunoSEQ multiplex PCR. The table shows approximately 90,000 clones, with over 75% occurring only once. The starting material was blood, obtained before dendritic cell vaccination. The sequence derives from a human donor with glioblastoma. The chain recombines TRBV5-1 with TRBJ2-7; the match to TRBD2 covers 7 bases. The CDR3 protein is CACRASGGSVWGEQYF. CDR3 nucleotide sequence: TGCGCCTGCAGGGCTAGCGGAGGTTCCGTATGGGGCGAGCAGTACTTC.